This entry is about one T cell receptor (beta chain). The sample belongs to a study of human CD8 memory T cell subsets. Libraries targeted TCR beta using 5' RACE with UMIs. For each CDR3 protein, TCRdb gives one entry from its re-call of the 5' RACE reads, without DNA. The table gives several thousand distinct CDR3 sequences; the top ten clones make up over 20% of it. Germline V gene sequence: CDR1 MGHDK, CDR2 SYGVNS. The CDR3 contains 12 residues. TPEX cells, early memory CD8+ T cells with exhausted-like traits, were CCR7+ PD-1+ TIGIT+. Healthy donors supplied buffy coats, and the PBMC came from them. Total CD8+ T cells were enriched by negative magnetic separation.

This clonotype originated in a human donor in good health. Sequenced: CD8+ T cells from PBMCs. V gene TRBV25-1 combines with J gene TRBJ2-7; TCRdb proposes TRBD1, but this gene call is untestable without DNA. CDR3 sequence reads: CASRDRVYEQYF.